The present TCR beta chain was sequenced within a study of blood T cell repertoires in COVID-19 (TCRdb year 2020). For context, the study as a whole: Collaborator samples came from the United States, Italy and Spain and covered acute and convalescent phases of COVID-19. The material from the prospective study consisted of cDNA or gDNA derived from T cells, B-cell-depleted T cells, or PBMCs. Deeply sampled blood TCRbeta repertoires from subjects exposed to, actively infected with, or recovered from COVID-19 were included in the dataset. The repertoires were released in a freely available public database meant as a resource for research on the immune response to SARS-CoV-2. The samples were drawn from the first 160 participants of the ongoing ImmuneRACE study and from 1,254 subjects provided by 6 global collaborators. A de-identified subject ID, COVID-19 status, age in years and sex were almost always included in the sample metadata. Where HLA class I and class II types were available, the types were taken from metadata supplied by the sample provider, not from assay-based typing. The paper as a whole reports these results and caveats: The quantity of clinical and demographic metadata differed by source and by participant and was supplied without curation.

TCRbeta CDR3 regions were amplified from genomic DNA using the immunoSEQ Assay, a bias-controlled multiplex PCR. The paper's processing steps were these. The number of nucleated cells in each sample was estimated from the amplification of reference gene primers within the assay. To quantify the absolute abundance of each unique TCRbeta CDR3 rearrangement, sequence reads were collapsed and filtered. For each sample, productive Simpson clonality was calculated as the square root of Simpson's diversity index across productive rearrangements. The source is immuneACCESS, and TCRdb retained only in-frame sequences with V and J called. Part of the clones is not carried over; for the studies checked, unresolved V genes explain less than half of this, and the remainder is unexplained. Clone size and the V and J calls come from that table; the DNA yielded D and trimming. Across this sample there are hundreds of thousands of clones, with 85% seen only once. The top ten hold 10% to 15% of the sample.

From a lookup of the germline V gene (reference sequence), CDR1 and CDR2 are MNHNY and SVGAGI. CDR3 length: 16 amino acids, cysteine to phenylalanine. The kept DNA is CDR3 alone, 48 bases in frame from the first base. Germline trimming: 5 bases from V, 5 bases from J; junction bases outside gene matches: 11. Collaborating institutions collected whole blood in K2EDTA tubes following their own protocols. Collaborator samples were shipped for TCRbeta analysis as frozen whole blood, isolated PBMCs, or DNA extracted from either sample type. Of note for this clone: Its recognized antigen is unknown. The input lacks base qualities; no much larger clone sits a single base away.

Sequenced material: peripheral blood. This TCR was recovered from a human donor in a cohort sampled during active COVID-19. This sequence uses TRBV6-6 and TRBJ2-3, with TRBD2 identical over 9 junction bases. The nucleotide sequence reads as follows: TGTGCCAGCAGTCAGACTAGCGGTAAGCCCGGAGATACGCAGTATTTT. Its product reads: CASSQTSGKPGDTQYF.